This T cell receptor beta chain is from a study of blood T cells in healthy people across ages. Study-wide findings and caveats: Donor CMV infection status was unknown, possibly confounding age-related changes in expanded clonotypes. Older individuals had lower TCR beta diversity per million T cells (the decline was roughly linear).

Germline CDR1 is DFQATT and CDR2 is SNEGSKA (reference sequence). CDR3 size: 15 residues. As concerns this clonotype: Its cognate antigen is unknown. One end of the junction does not line up with germline, which may come from a read error.

A J-beta primer mix and a sample-barcoded 5' primer were used in a second PCR of about 7 to 11 cycles. TCRdb ran MiXCR on the 5' RACE reads and lists one entry per CDR3 protein. The sample holds approximately 690,000 distinct CDR3 sequences, about 54% seen once. The chain carries TRBV20-1 and TRBJ2-2; TRBD2 aligns across 7 bases. The clonotype was recovered from a man aged 55 to 70 in good health. Sequencing input: blood. CDR3 DNA: TGCAGTGCTAGACGAACTAGCGCCGGTGGCGGGGAACTGTTTTTT. It encodes CSARRTSAGGGELFF.